This T cell receptor beta chain comes out of a study of OX40 agonist ivuxolimab in advanced cancers. Study details: Partial responses were achieved by three patients: one hepatocellular carcinoma, two cutaneous melanoma.

Turning to this clone: What it binds is unknown.

The trim removed 1 base at V and 2 bases at J, leaving 12 bases unmatched. Germline V lookup: CDR1 MGHRA, CDR2 YSYEKL. The CDR3 contains 18 residues. Sequencing used immunoSEQ multiplex PCR; TCRdb keeps in-frame clones, though not all of them. The sample consists of some 98,000 clones, over 75% of them appearing once. Study findings and constraints: CD8+ T cells (on average) carried more expanded clones than CD4+ T cells. The CD4+ and CD8+ T cells in the blood had expanded clonally by week 6 at 0.1 to 3.0 mg/kg.

With autoimmune disease history or systemic immunosuppression, patients were excluded. Material: CD4+ or CD8+ T cells sorted from blood, obtained in a trial of the OX40 agonist ivuxolimab. The V and J genes are TRBV4-1 and TRBJ2-7, with 9 bases that match TRBD2. The source of this sequence is an adult with an advanced solid tumor such as melanoma, head and neck, liver or kidney cancer. The CDR3 is CASSQVLLAGVSAYEQYF. The CDR3 region has the DNA TGCGCCAGCAGCCAAGTCCTATTAGCGGGAGTATCGGCCTACGAGCAGTACTTC.